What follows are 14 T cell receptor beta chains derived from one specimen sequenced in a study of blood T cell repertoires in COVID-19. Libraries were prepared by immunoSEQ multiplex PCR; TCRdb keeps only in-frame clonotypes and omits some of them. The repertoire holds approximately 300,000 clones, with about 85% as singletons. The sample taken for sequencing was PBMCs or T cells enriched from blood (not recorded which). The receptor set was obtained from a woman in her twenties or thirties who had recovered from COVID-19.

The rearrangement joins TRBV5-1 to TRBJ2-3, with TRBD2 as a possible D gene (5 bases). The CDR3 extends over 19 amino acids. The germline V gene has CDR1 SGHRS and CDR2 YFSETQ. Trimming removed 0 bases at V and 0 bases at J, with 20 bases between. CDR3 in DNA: TGCGCCAGCAGCTTGGGGGCTCGCGGGTCGGCCACTAGCACAGATACGCAGTATTTT. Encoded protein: CASSLGARGSATSTDTQYF.

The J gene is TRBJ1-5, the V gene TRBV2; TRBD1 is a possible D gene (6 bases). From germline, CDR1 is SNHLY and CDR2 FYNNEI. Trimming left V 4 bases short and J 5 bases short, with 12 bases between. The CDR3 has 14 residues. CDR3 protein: CASSVDRNYQPQHF. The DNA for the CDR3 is TGTGCCAGCAGTGTCGACAGGAACTATCAGCCCCAGCATTTT.

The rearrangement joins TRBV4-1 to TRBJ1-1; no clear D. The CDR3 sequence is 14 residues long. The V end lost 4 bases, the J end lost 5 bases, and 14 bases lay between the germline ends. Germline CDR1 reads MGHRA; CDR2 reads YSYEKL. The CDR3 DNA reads TGCGCCAGCAGCCCTCTGACATCGGTGACTGAAGCTTTCTTT. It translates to CASSPLTSVTEAFF.

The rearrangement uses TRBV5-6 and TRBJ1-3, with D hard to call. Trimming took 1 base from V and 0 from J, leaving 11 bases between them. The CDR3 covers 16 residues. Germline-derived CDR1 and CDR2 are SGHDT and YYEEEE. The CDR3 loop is CASSLRSPSSGNTIYF. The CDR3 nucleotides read TGTGCCAGCAGCTTGAGGAGCCCTAGCTCTGGAAACACCATATATTTT. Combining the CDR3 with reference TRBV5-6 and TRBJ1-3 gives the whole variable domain DAGVTQSPTHLIKTRGQQVTLRCSPKSGHDTVSWYQQALGQGPQFIFQYYEEEERQRGNFPDRFSGHQFPNYSSELNVNALLLGDSALYLCASSLRSPSSGNTIYFGEGSWLTVV.

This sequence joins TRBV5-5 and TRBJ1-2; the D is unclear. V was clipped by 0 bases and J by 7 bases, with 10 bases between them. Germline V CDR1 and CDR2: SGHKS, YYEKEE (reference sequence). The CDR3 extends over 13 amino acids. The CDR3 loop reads CASSLDSIVGYTF. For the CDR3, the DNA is TGTGCCAGCAGCTTGGACAGTATTGTTGGCTACACCTTC.

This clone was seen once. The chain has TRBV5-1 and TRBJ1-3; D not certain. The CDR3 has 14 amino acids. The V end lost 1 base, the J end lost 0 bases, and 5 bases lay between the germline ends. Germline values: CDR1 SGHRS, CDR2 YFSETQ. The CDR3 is CASSLSRSGNTIYF. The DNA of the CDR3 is TGCGCCAGCAGCTTGTCGCGCTCTGGAAACACCATATATTTT.

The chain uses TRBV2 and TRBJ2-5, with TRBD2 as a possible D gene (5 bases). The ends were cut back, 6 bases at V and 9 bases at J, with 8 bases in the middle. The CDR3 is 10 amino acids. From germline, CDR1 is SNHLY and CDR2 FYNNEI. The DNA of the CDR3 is TGTGCCAGCAGACGGGGTTCCCAGTACTTC. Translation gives CASRRGSQYF.

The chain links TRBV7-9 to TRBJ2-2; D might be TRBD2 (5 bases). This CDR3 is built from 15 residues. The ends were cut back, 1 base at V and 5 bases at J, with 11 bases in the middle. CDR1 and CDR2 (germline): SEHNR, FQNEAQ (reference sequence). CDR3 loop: CASSLDRGWTGELFF. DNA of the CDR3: TGTGCCAGCAGCTTAGATCGGGGATGGACCGGGGAGCTGTTTTTT.

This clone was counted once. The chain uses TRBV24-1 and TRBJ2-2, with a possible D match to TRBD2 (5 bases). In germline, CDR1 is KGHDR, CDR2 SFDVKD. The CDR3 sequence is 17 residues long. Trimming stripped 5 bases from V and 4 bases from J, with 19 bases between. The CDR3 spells CATSGAAPGDSTGELFF. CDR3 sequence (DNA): TGTGCCACCAGTGGCGCAGCCCCCGGGGATAGCACCGGGGAGCTGTTTTTT.

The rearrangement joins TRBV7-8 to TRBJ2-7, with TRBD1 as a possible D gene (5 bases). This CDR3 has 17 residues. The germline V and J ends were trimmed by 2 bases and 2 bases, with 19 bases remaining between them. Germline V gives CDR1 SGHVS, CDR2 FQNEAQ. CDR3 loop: CASSLSLGQSIPYEQYF. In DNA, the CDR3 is TGTGCCAGCAGCTTAAGTTTAGGACAATCGATACCCTACGAGCAGTACTTC.

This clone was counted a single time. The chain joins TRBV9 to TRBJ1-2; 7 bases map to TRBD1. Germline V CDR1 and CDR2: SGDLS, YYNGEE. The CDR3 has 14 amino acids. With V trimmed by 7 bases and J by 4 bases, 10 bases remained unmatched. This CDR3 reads CASGGGGGAYGYTF. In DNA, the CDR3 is TGTGCCAGCGGAGGGGGCGGAGGGGCCTATGGCTACACCTTC.

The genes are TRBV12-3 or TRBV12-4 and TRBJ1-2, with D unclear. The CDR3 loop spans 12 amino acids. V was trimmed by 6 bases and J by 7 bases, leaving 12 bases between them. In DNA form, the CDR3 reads TGTGCCAGCAGCCCCCGCTCGGTTGGCTACACCTTC. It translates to CASSPRSVGYTF.

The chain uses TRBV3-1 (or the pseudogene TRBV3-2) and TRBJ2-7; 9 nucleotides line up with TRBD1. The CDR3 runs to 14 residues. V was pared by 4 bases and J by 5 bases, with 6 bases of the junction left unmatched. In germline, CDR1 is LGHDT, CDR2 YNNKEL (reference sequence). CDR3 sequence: CASSRGQGSHEQYF. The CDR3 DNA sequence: TGTGCCAGCAGCCGCGGACAGGGGTCCCACGAGCAGTACTTC.

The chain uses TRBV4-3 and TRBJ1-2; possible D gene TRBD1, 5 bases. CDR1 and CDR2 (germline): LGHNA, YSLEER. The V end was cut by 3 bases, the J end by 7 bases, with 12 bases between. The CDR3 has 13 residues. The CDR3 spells CASSQRRGGGYTF. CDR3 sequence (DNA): TGCGCCAGCAGCCAGAGGAGGGGTGGTGGCTACACCTTC.